One sample yielded the 30 T cell receptor beta chains listed below, sequenced in a study of blood T cell repertoires in COVID-19. Sequencing was performed with immunoSEQ multiplex PCR; in TCRdb, only in-frame clones are kept and a portion is missing. The repertoire holds about 150,000 clones, with around 83% as singletons. The sample was peripheral blood. The source of these receptors is a woman aged 45-60 years with acute or convalescent COVID-19.

This clone has a single count. This chain connects TRBV6-2 or TRBV6-3 to TRBJ1-1; 7 bases are a match to TRBD1. With V trimmed by 2 bases and J by 6 bases, 6 bases remained unmatched. Germline V gene lookup returns CDR1 MNHEY and CDR2 SVGEGT. The CDR3 loop spans 14 amino acids. The CDR3 reads CASSYAGQTSEAFF. For the CDR3, the DNA is TGTGCCAGCAGTTACGCGGGACAGACTTCTGAAGCTTTCTTT.

The V and J genes are TRBV4-1 and TRBJ2-7; 10 bases fit TRBD1. The ends lost 3 bases at V and 2 bases at J; junction bases unmatched: 10. In germline, CDR1 is MGHRA, CDR2 YSYEKL. The CDR3 is made up of 17 amino acids. The CDR3 nucleotides read TGCGCCAGCAGCCAGGCTATGACCGGGACAGGGGCCTACGAGCAGTACTTC. This gives the protein CASSQAMTGTGAYEQYF.

The rearrangement links TRBV29-1 to TRBJ2-5; TRBD1 matches at 8 bases. This CDR3 is built from 12 residues. J was trimmed by 5 bases and V by 7 bases; bases with no gene match: 6. Germline-derived CDR1 and CDR2 are SQVTM and ANQGSEA. DNA of the CDR3: TGCAGCGCCTTGACAGGGGCTGAGACCCAGTACTTC. This codes for CSALTGAETQYF.

The chain has TRBV24-1 and TRBJ2-7; TRBD2 might be the D (6 bases). Germline CDR1 is KGHDR and CDR2 is SFDVKD. The CDR3 extends over 15 amino acids. V lost 5 bases, J lost 3 bases, and 16 bases lay in between. DNA for the CDR3: TGTGCCACCAGTGGGGTACTAGTGGACTACTACGAGCAGTACTTC. Its protein is CATSGVLVDYYEQYF.

The CDR3 DNA is TGTGCCAGCAGCTTGCCCCCGGCCGGGTTCCGCTATGGCTACACCTTC. The encoded protein is CASSLPPAGFRYGYTF. The V call is TRBV7-8, the J call TRBJ1-2; D not certain. V lost 3 bases and J 4 bases, leaving 18 bases between the germline ends. The CDR3 has 16 residues. CDR1 and CDR2 from the germline V gene are SGHVS and FQNEAQ.

The chain combines TRBV2 with TRBJ2-3; TRBD2 agrees at 10 bases. Germline CDR1 SNHLY, CDR2 FYNNEI. The CDR3 spans 16 residues. J was trimmed by 2 bases and V by 6 bases; bases with no gene match: 8. CDR3 bases: TGTGCCAGCAGAGAGTCTAGCGGGAGAAACACAGATACGCAGTATTTT. Translation gives CASRESSGRNTDTQYF.

The V call is TRBV7-3, the J call TRBJ2-7, with 7 bases identical to TRBD2. The germline V gene encodes CDR1 SGHTA and CDR2 FQGTGA. The CDR3 loop spans 13 amino acids. The ends lost 6 bases at V and 4 bases at J; junction bases unmatched: 6. The CDR3 nucleotides are TGTGCCAGCAGTTTACCCGGGGGGTACGAGCAGTACTTC. This codes for CASSLPGGYEQYF.

The chain carries TRBV2 and TRBJ1-2; D perhaps matches TRBD1 (5 bases). V shed 6 bases and J shed 0 bases, with 17 bases lying between them. The germline V gene has CDR1 SNHLY and CDR2 FYNNEI. This CDR3 is built from 16 residues. As DNA, the CDR3 is TGTGCCAGCAGGGACGGAGTAGGGGTGGCTAACTATGGCTACACCTTC. Its protein is CASRDGVGVANYGYTF.

The chain combines TRBV29-1 with TRBJ1-2; 9 bases align to TRBD1. V was clipped by 3 bases and J by 6 bases; unmatched bases: 2. CDR3 size: 12 residues. Per germline, CDR1 SQVTM and CDR2 ANQGSEA. The DNA of the CDR3 is TGCAGCGTTGAGGGGACAGGGAATGGCTACACCTTC. Residues: CSVEGTGNGYTF.

The gene calls are TRBV19 and TRBJ2-7; 9 bases align to TRBD1. After removal of 6 bases from V and 4 bases from J, the junction contained 7 bases not matched to a gene. This CDR3 spans 14 amino acids. The germline gives CDR1 LNHDA, CDR2 SQIVND (reference sequence). CDR3 in DNA: TGTGCCAGTAGCGGACAGGGGCCCTCTTACGAGCAGTACTTC. Translating it yields CASSGQGPSYEQYF.

The chain uses TRBV2 and TRBJ2-7, with TRBD1 matching over 9 bases. CDR1 is SNHLY, CDR2 FYNNEI, per germline. The junction had 10 bases not matched to a gene; V was cut back by 8 bases and J by 5 bases. The CDR3 contains 14 residues. The CDR3 nucleotides read TGTGCCAGCGAGCTACAGGGGGCAGGCAACGAGCAGTACTTC. The encoded protein is CASELQGAGNEQYF. The variable domain in full, with the rest retrieved from reference TRBV2 and TRBJ2-7, is EPEVTQTPSHQVTQMGQEVILRCVPISNHLYFYWYRQILGQKVEFLVSFYNNEISEKSEIFDDQFSVERPDGSNFTLKIRSTKLEDSAMYFCASELQGAGNEQYFGPGTRLTVT.

The genes are TRBV2 and TRBJ2-2; D gene unclear. Trimming removed 3 bases at V and 8 bases at J, with 4 bases between. The length of the CDR3 is 11 residues. Germline-derived CDR1 and CDR2 are SNHLY and FYNNEI. For the CDR3, the DNA is TGTGCCAGCAGTGATCCGGGGGAGCTGTTTTTT. Translation: CASSDPGELFF.

The V gene is TRBV7-3, the J gene TRBJ2-2; 10 nucleotides align to TRBD2. Germline V gene data show CDR1 as SGHTA and CDR2 as FQGTGA. The CDR3 length is 14 residues. J gave up 7 bases and V 5 bases, and 4 bases lay outside the gene matches. CDR3 nucleotides: TGTGCCAGCAGCCAGCTAGCGGGAGTCGGGGAGCTGTTTTTT. It encodes CASSQLAGVGELFF.

This chain uses TRBV6-2 or TRBV6-3 with TRBJ1-2; D possibly corresponds to TRBD1 (5 bases). This CDR3 has 15 residues. Per germline, CDR1 MNHEY and CDR2 SVGEGT. V was clipped by 6 bases and J by 4 bases, with 18 bases between them. CDR3 sequence: CASSRGGVRIYGYTF. CDR3 sequence (DNA): TGTGCCAGCAGCCGGGGAGGGGTGCGGATCTATGGCTACACCTTC.

For this clone: Relative to the germline gene, one junction end is altered; a read error may explain this. The J gene is TRBJ2-2, the V gene TRBV4-3; 8 positions agree with TRBD2. Per the germline V gene, CDR1 is LGHNA and CDR2 is YSLEER. This CDR3 has 18 amino acids. CDR3 in amino acids: CASSQEAVSGINAGELFF. The CDR3, as DNA: TGCGCCAGCAGTCAAGAAGCCGTTAGCGGGATTAACGCCGGGGAGCTGTTTTTT.

The rearrangement joins TRBV28 to TRBJ1-5; TRBD1 might be the D (6 bases). CDR1 and CDR2 (germline): MDHEN, SYDVKM. The germline V and J ends were trimmed by 4 bases and 4 bases, with 14 bases remaining between them. This CDR3 comprises 15 residues. The CDR3 region has the DNA TGTGCCAGCAGTTCACCGACAGGTTTAAATCAGCCCCAGCATTTT. Translation gives CASSSPTGLNQPQHF.

This chain links TRBV15 with TRBJ1-2; maybe TRBD1 (5 bases). The CDR3 spans 14 residues. The V and J ends lost 0 bases and 8 bases respectively, with 13 bases between them. Germline V gene data show CDR1 as LNHNV and CDR2 as YYDKDF (reference sequence). The CDR3 loop reads CATSRDLMGLGYTF. As DNA, the CDR3 is TGTGCCACCAGCAGAGATTTGATGGGGCTCGGCTACACCTTC.

This clone was recorded only once. The rearrangement links TRBV4-3 to TRBJ1-2; no firm D call. Trimming shortened V by 4 bases and J by 8 bases, and 14 bases separated the two germline ends. The CDR3 contains 13 residues. Germline-derived CDR1 and CDR2 are LGHNA and YSLEER. CDR3 DNA: TGCGCCAGCAGCCCGTCCCCCCGCAGGGGCTACACCTTC. It codes for CASSPSPRRGYTF.

This chain joins TRBV7-3 and TRBJ2-1, with D perhaps matching TRBD2 (5 bases). Germline V gene data show CDR1 as SGHTA and CDR2 as FQGTGA. Trimming pared 5 bases from V and 10 bases from J, leaving 18 bases between. The CDR3 is 14 residues long. CDR3 in DNA: TGTGCCAGCAGCACTACGCGGGCGGTGGTGGAGCAGTTCTTC. Protein: CASSTTRAVVEQFF.

V is TRBV19 and J is TRBJ2-7; TRBD2 aligns across 14 bases. This CDR3 region has 15 residues. Germline V CDR1 and CDR2: LNHDA, SQIVND (reference sequence). V gave up 5 bases and J gave up 5 bases; unmatched junction bases: 5. CDR3 sequence (DNA): TGTGCCAGTAGTCCCGGGACTAGCGGGAGACACGAGCAGTACTTC. It encodes CASSPGTSGRHEQYF.

V usage is TRBV29-1 and J usage is TRBJ1-2; possibly TRBD1 for D (6 bases). CDR1 and CDR2 (germline): SQVTM, ANQGSEA. This CDR3 spans 14 amino acids. Trimming took 4 bases from V and 4 from J, leaving 16 bases between them. Here the CDR3 reads CSVGTRQDGYGYTF. The CDR3, as DNA: TGCAGCGTTGGGACAAGACAGGACGGCTATGGCTACACCTTC.

The gene calls are TRBV2 and TRBJ1-5, with D perhaps matching TRBD1 (6 bases). From germline, CDR1 is SNHLY and CDR2 FYNNEI. Trimming shortened V by 1 base and J by 5 bases, and 15 bases separated the two germline ends. The CDR3 runs to 16 residues. CDR3 residues: CASSEGETGWDQPQHF. The CDR3, as DNA: TGTGCCAGCAGTGAAGGGGAGACAGGTTGGGATCAGCCCCAGCATTTT. The full variable domain, with the rest looked up from reference TRBV2 and TRBJ1-5, is EPEVTQTPSHQVTQMGQEVILRCVPISNHLYFYWYRQILGQKVEFLVSFYNNEISEKSEIFDDQFSVERPDGSNFTLKIRSTKLEDSAMYFCASSEGETGWDQPQHFGDGTRLSIL.

The J gene is TRBJ2-7, the V gene TRBV28; a possible D gene is TRBD1 (6 bases). The V and J ends lost 2 bases and 4 bases respectively, with 15 bases between them. The germline gives CDR1 MDHEN, CDR2 SYDVKM. CDR3 length equals 15 residues. CDR3 residues: CASSLSIVRGYEQYF. CDR3 bases: TGTGCCAGCAGTTTAAGTATCGTCAGGGGATACGAGCAGTACTTC. Supplemented by reference TRBV28 and TRBJ2-7, the full variable domain reads DVKVTQSSRYLVKRTGEKVFLECVQDMDHENMFWYRQDPGLGLRLIYFSYDVKMKEKGDIPEGYSVSREKKERFSLILESASTNQTSMYLCASSLSIVRGYEQYFGPGTRLTVT.

This clone occurred a few times. This rearrangement joins TRBV6-1 to TRBJ1-2, with D possibly being TRBD1 (6 bases). CDR3 size: 14 residues. Germline CDR1 reads MNHNS; CDR2 reads SASEGT. V was pared by 2 bases and J by 8 bases, with 15 bases between. CDR3 bases: TGTGCCAGCAGTGAACTTGGCAGGGGAAGCGGCTACACCTTC. It is translated as CASSELGRGSGYTF.

The chain combines TRBV5-4 with TRBJ1-2, with a possible D match to TRBD1 (6 bases). Germline V lookup: CDR1 SGHNT, CDR2 YYREEE (reference sequence). Between the trimmed V and J ends, which lost 4 bases and 5 bases, there was a span of 12 bases. The CDR3 loop spans 13 amino acids. Here the CDR3 reads CASSPDSLYGYTF. CDR3 in DNA: TGTGCCAGCAGCCCGGACAGCCTTTATGGCTACACCTTC.

The chain carries TRBV19 and TRBJ2-3; TRBD2 agrees at 7 bases. The V segment lost 7 bases and the J segment 2 bases; nucleotides outside the gene matches: 9. Germline V gives CDR1 LNHDA, CDR2 SQIVND (reference sequence). The CDR3 has 15 amino acids. The DNA for the CDR3 is TGTGCCAGTATAGGGACGGGAGGTACCACAGATACGCAGTATTTT. Translating it yields CASIGTGGTTDTQYF.

This chain connects TRBV5-1 to TRBJ2-2; 10 nucleotides align to TRBD1. Losses at the gene ends were 7 bases for V and 1 base for J; bases not matched to a gene: 4. The CDR3 is made up of 15 amino acids. Per the germline V gene, CDR1 is SGHRS and CDR2 is YFSETQ. The CDR3 is CASSRDRGNTGELFF. The CDR3 DNA follows: TGCGCCAGCTCCCGGGACAGGGGGAACACCGGGGAGCTGTTTTTT.

In its sample, this clone was seen once. This chain connects TRBV7-2 to TRBJ1-1; no clear D. From germline, CDR1 is SGHTA and CDR2 FQGNSA. This CDR3 is 14 amino acids long. V lost 2 bases and J lost 0, with 7 bases in between. In DNA form, the CDR3 reads TGTGCCAGCAGCTTAAAACGGGTGAACACTGAAGCTTTCTTT. Translation gives CASSLKRVNTEAFF.

The chain is built from TRBV28 and TRBJ2-4, with no clear D. V lost 3 bases and J lost 5, with 11 bases in between. The CDR3 has 14 residues. Germline V gene data show CDR1 as MDHEN and CDR2 as SYDVKM. This chain's CDR3 is CASSFPPAENIQYF. The CDR3 region has the DNA TGTGCCAGCAGTTTCCCCCCGGCGGAAAACATTCAGTACTTC. The full variable domain, completed using reference TRBV28 and TRBJ2-4, is DVKVTQSSRYLVKRTGEKVFLECVQDMDHENMFWYRQDPGLGLRLIYFSYDVKMKEKGDIPEGYSVSREKKERFSLILESASTNQTSMYLCASSFPPAENIQYFGAGTRLSVL.

The J gene is TRBJ2-1, the V gene TRBV27, with D tentatively TRBD2 (5 bases). The CDR3 length is 16 residues. V lost 4 bases, J lost 9 bases, and 22 bases lay in between. Germline values: CDR1 MNHEY, CDR2 SMNVEV (reference sequence). For the CDR3, the DNA is TGTGCCAGCAGTTCTCGTCGAGGCTGGGGAGAGGGTGAGCAGTTCTTC. It encodes CASSSRRGWGEGEQFF.